This T cell receptor (beta chain) emerged from a study of T cells after yellow fever vaccination. Overall study: Low-cell-number fractions underwent preparation using SMART-Seq v4 Ultra Low Input.

Findings and limits, study-wide: A weaker secondary response peaked on day 5, the primary on day 15. A large majority of primary-vaccination clones showed up again after the booster (96% CD4, 75% to 90% CD8).

With regard to this clonotype: Its target is unknown.

The trim removed 8 bases at V and 4 bases at J, leaving 6 bases unmatched. This CDR3 has 13 residues. Germline assignment: CDR1 LNHDA and CDR2 SQIVND (reference sequence). In making TCR cDNA, 5'RACE template switching added a universal primer site and UMIs to it. TCRdb re-called the 5' RACE reads through MiXCR, storing one row per CDR3 protein. The sample lists about 63,000 distinct CDR3 sequences; around 7.4% were seen once. The rearrangement links TRBV19 to TRBJ1-1, with 8 bases that match TRBD1. The sequence was collected from a man under 40 who received the YFV17D yellow fever vaccine. The sample in question was CD8+ T cells sorted from PBMCs, obtained 15 days after the yellow fever booster vaccination. The CDR3 region is CASASTGVTEAFF. The CDR3, as DNA: TGTGCCAGTGCCTCGACAGGGGTCACTGAAGCTTTCTTT.